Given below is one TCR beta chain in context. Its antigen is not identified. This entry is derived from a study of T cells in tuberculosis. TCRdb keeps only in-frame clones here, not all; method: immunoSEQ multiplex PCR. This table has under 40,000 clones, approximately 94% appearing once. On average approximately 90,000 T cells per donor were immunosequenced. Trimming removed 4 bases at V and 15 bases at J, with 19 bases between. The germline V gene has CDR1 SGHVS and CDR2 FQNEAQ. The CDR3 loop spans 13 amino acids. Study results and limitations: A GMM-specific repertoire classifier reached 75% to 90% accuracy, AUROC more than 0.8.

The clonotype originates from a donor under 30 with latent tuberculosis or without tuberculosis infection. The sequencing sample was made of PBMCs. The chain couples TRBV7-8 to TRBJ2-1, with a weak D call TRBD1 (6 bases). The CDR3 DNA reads TGTGCCAGCAGCTCGGATCCGGGACAAGTTGCGTTCTTC. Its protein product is CASSSDPGQVAFF.